What follows are 30 T cell receptor beta chains derived from one specimen sequenced in a study of CD8 T cells in ankylosing spondylitis. Via MiXCR, TCRdb re-called the 5' RACE reads, giving one row per CDR3 protein. The sample has some 29,000 distinct CDR3 sequences, approximately 7.1% seen once; the top ten hold about 10%. Sequenced: blood, either unsorted or a sorted T cell fraction (not recorded which). The receptor source for this set is a male donor with ankylosing spondylitis or in good health (not recorded which).

This clonotype is classed as medium-sized (0.01 to 0.1%). The chain joins TRBV5-1 to TRBJ2-1; 8 nucleotides agree with TRBD2. Looked up from germline, CDR1 is SGHRS and CDR2 is YFSETQ. CDR3 length equals 15 residues. Unmatched junction bases numbered 10, after V lost 5 bases and J lost 6 bases. CDR3 region: CASRLRPGLGNEQFF. CDR3 nucleotides: TGCGCCAGCAGATTGCGTCCGGGACTAGGCAATGAGCAGTTCTTC.

This clonotype has at least ten counts. The V and J genes are TRBV24-1 and TRBJ2-1; 9 nucleotides agree with TRBD2. Germline-derived CDR1 and CDR2 are KGHDR and SFDVKD. The CDR3 contains 14 residues. Germline trimming cut 7 bases from V and 6 bases from J; bases unmatched to any gene: 6. This CDR3 reads CATRRGLASNEQFF. The DNA of the CDR3 is TGTGCCACCAGGCGCGGACTAGCGTCCAATGAGCAGTTCTTC.

This clonotype was seen at least ten times. The V and J genes are TRBV10-3 and TRBJ2-7; 10 bases agree with TRBD2. This CDR3 has 14 amino acids. Trimming at V came to 5 bases and at J to 4 bases, leaving 5 bases not matched to a gene. The germline V gene encodes CDR1 ENHRY and CDR2 SYGVKD. DNA for the CDR3: TGTGCCATCAGTAGCGGGAGGGCCAAGTACGAGCAGTACTTC. Its translation: CAISSGRAKYEQYF.

The table lists this clonotype with many counts. The chain links TRBV7-2 to TRBJ2-3, with 7 bases that match TRBD1. After removal of 6 bases from V and 0 bases from J, the junction contained 3 bases not matched to a gene. CDR3 length: 14 amino acids. Germline CDR1 and CDR2: SGHTA and FQGNSA. CDR3 in amino acids: CASRRQGSTDTQYF. CDR3 DNA: TGTGCCAGCAGACGACAGGGTAGCACAGATACGCAGTATTTT.

This clonotype has just a few counts. The chain couples TRBV2 to TRBJ2-2; D call uncertain. Germline CDR1 is SNHLY and CDR2 is FYNNEI. The length of the CDR3 is 15 residues. The V end lost 5 bases, the J end lost 0 bases, and 10 bases lay between the germline ends. The CDR3 protein is CASSQPVANTGELFF. CDR3 nucleotides: TGTGCCAGCAGTCAACCGGTCGCGAACACCGGGGAGCTGTTTTTT.

The sample holds many counts of this clonotype. The V and J genes are TRBV29-1 and TRBJ1-2; D unclear. Germline V gene data show CDR1 as SQVTM and CDR2 as ANQGSEA. V shed 6 bases and J shed 3 bases, with 14 bases lying between them. The CDR3 contains 13 residues. The CDR3 coding sequence is TGCAGCGTCGCCGGGAATGTGGACTATGGCTACACCTTC. Its protein product is CSVAGNVDYGYTF.

This clonotype is deemed medium-sized. The V and J genes are TRBV7-3 and TRBJ2-1; D not certain. The germline V gene encodes CDR1 SGHTA and CDR2 FQGTGA. The ends were cut back, 1 base at V and 7 bases at J, with 11 bases in the middle. The CDR3 consists of 14 residues. Here the CDR3 DNA reads TGTGCCAGCAGCTTAAATCCGATGGGGAATGAGCAGTTCTTC. It translates to CASSLNPMGNEQFF.

This clonotype was counted ten times or more. In DNA, the CDR3 is TGTGCCAGCAGTTACCAGGGCGAGAGACTACCCCAGTACTTC. Protein sequence: CASSYQGERLPQYF. The chain carries TRBV6-5 and TRBJ2-5; D possibly uses TRBD1 or TRBD2 (5 bases each). V was cut by 2 bases and J by 9 bases, with 16 bases left in between. The CDR3 spans 14 residues. Germline CDR1 is MNHEY and CDR2 is SVGAGI.

In this sample, this clonotype turned up many times. This chain links TRBV29-1 with TRBJ1-5; D call uncertain. V dropped 0 bases and J dropped 3 bases, with 6 bases sitting between them. This CDR3 has 13 residues. CDR1 is SQVTM, CDR2 ANQGSEA, per germline. DNA for the CDR3: TGCAGCGTTGAAGAATCTTCCAATCAGCCCCAGCATTTT. Amino acids: CSVEESSNQPQHF.

This clonotype was seen ten or more times. This chain connects TRBV7-2 to TRBJ2-2; D remains unclear. The V gene's germline CDR1 is SGHTA and CDR2 FQGNSA. This CDR3 is built from 15 residues. V dropped 1 base and J dropped 9 bases, with 15 bases sitting between them. The CDR3 sequence: CASSLEGTSNRELFF. For the CDR3, the DNA is TGTGCCAGCAGCTTAGAGGGAACAAGTAACCGGGAGCTGTTTTTT.

This clonotype was detected once. CDR3 in DNA: TGTGCCAGCAGCCTGGGACTAGCTGGAGCCGCGGAGCTGTTTTTT. Encoded protein: CASSLGLAGAAELFF. The chain employs TRBV12-3 or TRBV12-4 and TRBJ2-2, with 9 nucleotides matching TRBD2. This CDR3 contains 15 residues. V was pared by 6 bases and J by 10 bases, with 12 bases of the junction left unmatched.

The sample holds many counts of this clonotype. This chain links TRBV7-3 with TRBJ2-1; 9 nucleotides align to TRBD1. CDR3 length equals 12 residues. V lost 1 base to trimming and J lost 15 bases; unmatched junction nucleotides: 4. Germline loops: CDR1 SGHTA, CDR2 FQGTGA. The CDR3 loop is CASSLNGQGWFF. DNA of the CDR3: TGTGCCAGCAGCTTAAACGGACAGGGGTGGTTCTTC.

This clonotype was counted many times. The CDR3 is CSVESWEGNTQYF. The DNA of the CDR3 is TGCAGCGTTGAAAGCTGGGAGGGAAATACGCAGTATTTT. V gene TRBV29-1 combines with J gene TRBJ2-3, with 7 bases matching TRBD2. There are 13 residues in the CDR3. Germline trimming cut 2 bases from V and 7 bases from J; bases unmatched to any gene: 6. The germline V gene has CDR1 SQVTM and CDR2 ANQGSEA.

This clonotype was recorded at least ten times. The rearrangement joins TRBV5-1 to TRBJ2-5, with 7 bases matching TRBD1. Germline V lookup: CDR1 SGHRS, CDR2 YFSETQ. The CDR3 has 14 residues. V shed 4 bases and J 4 bases; nucleotides not matched to a gene: 7. DNA for the CDR3: TGCGCCAGCAGCCCCACAGGGGTACGAGAGACCCAGTACTTC. Its translation is CASSPTGVRETQYF.

This clonotype was detected only a few times. The V gene is TRBV7-2, the J gene TRBJ2-7; D gene uncertain. The CDR3 loop spans 16 amino acids. Trimming removed 3 bases from V and 0 bases from J, with 15 bases in between. Germline values: CDR1 SGHTA, CDR2 FQGNSA. In nucleotides, the CDR3 is TGTGCCAGCAGCTTTAAGGCAGACGGAGCCTCCTACGAGCAGTACTTC. It specifies CASSFKADGASYEQYF.

This clonotype is classed as medium-sized. The J gene is TRBJ2-1, the V gene TRBV15, with TRBD2 matching over 11 bases. After removal of 0 bases from V and 9 bases from J, the junction contained 7 bases not matched to a gene. The CDR3 loop spans 16 amino acids. CDR1 is LNHNV, CDR2 YYDKDF, per germline (reference sequence). The CDR3 loop reads CATSRDALAGAVEQFF. The CDR3, as DNA: TGTGCCACCAGCAGAGATGCACTAGCGGGAGCGGTTGAGCAGTTCTTC.

V usage is TRBV7-9 and J usage is TRBJ2-1, with TRBD2 matching 10 bases. Per germline, CDR1 SEHNR and CDR2 FQNEAQ (reference sequence). Trimming at V came to 5 bases and at J to 9 bases, leaving 7 bases not matched to a gene. This CDR3 region has 14 residues. The DNA for the CDR3 is TGTGCCAGCAGCCCCGGGCCTAGCGGGAGTGAGCAGTTCTTC. Its translation is CASSPGPSGSEQFF.

Here the CDR3 DNA reads TGTGCCACTAAGCGGGAGCGCTACAATGAGCAGTTCTTC. This translates into CATKRERYNEQFF. The chain is built from TRBV13 and TRBJ2-1; TRBD2 agrees at 8 bases. The CDR3 length is 13 residues. After removal of 10 bases from V and 3 bases from J, the junction contained 5 bases not matched to a gene. Germline V gene lookup returns CDR1 PRHDT and CDR2 FYEKMQ (reference sequence). The variable domain in full, with the rest retrieved from reference TRBV13 and TRBJ2-1, is AAGVIQSPRHLIKEKRETATLKCYPIPRHDTVYWYQQGPGQDPQFLISFYEKMQSDKGSIPDRFSAQQFSDYHSELNMSSLELGDSALYFCATKRERYNEQFFGPGTRLTVL.

This clonotype was recorded a few times. The V call is TRBV14, the J call TRBJ2-1, with D uncertain. The CDR3 totals 14 residues. Germline values: CDR1 SGHDN, CDR2 FVKESK. V lost 0 bases, J lost 7 bases, and 10 bases lay in between. The CDR3 reads CASSQDMIRNEQFF. The CDR3 coding sequence is TGTGCCAGCAGCCAAGATATGATTCGGAATGAGCAGTTCTTC.

This clonotype has at least ten counts. The V gene is TRBV5-1, the J gene TRBJ2-1; TRBD1 agrees at 9 bases. The CDR3 has 15 residues. V shed 5 bases, J shed 2 bases, and the junction held 5 bases outside the gene matches. Germline loops: CDR1 SGHRS, CDR2 YFSETQ. The CDR3 DNA reads TGCGCCAGCAGGGATACAGGGGGCGCCTACAATGAGCAGTTCTTC. Translated: CASRDTGGAYNEQFF.

This clonotype was recorded at least ten times. The chain has TRBV7-8 and TRBJ2-7, with D hard to call. Trimming took off 1 base at V and 0 bases at J, with 10 bases between the two ends. The CDR3 sequence is 15 residues long. Germline CDR1 and CDR2: SGHVS and FQNEAQ. CDR3 region: CASSLEARLSYEQYF. CDR3 bases: TGTGCCAGCAGCTTAGAGGCGCGCCTCTCCTACGAGCAGTACTTC.

This clonotype appeared many times. V usage is TRBV12-3 or TRBV12-4 and J usage is TRBJ1-6, with D unclear. The CDR3 sequence is 15 residues long. V lost 5 bases and J 10 bases, leaving 18 bases between the germline ends. The CDR3 spells CASSPRTDGRSPLHF. In nucleotides, the CDR3 is TGTGCCAGCAGTCCTCGGACGGACGGCCGGTCACCCCTCCACTTT.

This clonotype was counted many times. J is TRBJ2-7 and V is TRBV18; TRBD1 aligns across 8 bases. The CDR3 covers 14 residues. J lost 2 bases, V lost 4 bases, and 4 bases had no gene match. Germline values: CDR1 KGHSH, CDR2 LQKENI. In nucleotides, the CDR3 is TGTGCCAGCTCACAAGAACAGGGGGCCTACGAGCAGTACTTC. It is translated as CASSQEQGAYEQYF.

This clonotype was seen ten or more times. The V and J genes are TRBV7-2 and TRBJ1-1; D possibly corresponds to TRBD1 (5 bases). The germline V gene encodes CDR1 SGHTA and CDR2 FQGNSA. V lost 4 bases and J 6 bases, leaving 15 bases between the germline ends. The length of the CDR3 is 14 residues. The CDR3 DNA reads TGTGCCAGCAGCTCGGGACGGACTATCTCTGAAGCTTTCTTT. This encodes CASSSGRTISEAFF.

In regard to this clonotype: The junction shows a germline mismatch at one end, possibly a read error. The chain carries TRBV27 and TRBJ2-1; 8 nucleotides match TRBD2. Germline V gene sequence: CDR1 MNHEY, CDR2 SMNVEV (reference sequence). The CDR3 extends over 16 amino acids. CDR3 bases: TGTGCCAGCGCCAATCATGCTAGCGGGTGGGGAAATCAGCAGTTCTTT. Protein product: CASANHASGWGNQQFF.

In this sample, this clonotype turned up a few times. The gene calls are TRBV19 and TRBJ2-1; no firm D call. With 4 bases removed from V and 4 bases from J, the gap between germline ends came to 5 bases. Germline values: CDR1 LNHDA, CDR2 SQIVND (reference sequence). The CDR3 is 12 residues long. The CDR3, as DNA: TGTGCCAGTAGTAGGGGTTACAATGAGCAGTTCTTC. Translated, it gives CASSRGYNEQFF. The full variable domain, with the rest looked up from reference TRBV19 and TRBJ2-1, is DGGITQSPKYLFRKEGQNVTLSCEQNLNHDAMYWYRQDPGQGLRLIYYSQIVNDFQKGDIAEGYSVSREKKESFPLTVTSAQKNPTAFYLCASSRGYNEQFFGPGTRLTVL.

This clonotype was counted many times. V usage is TRBV4-1 and J usage is TRBJ2-7; the D gene is possibly TRBD2 (6 bases). The CDR3 runs 14 residues. The ends were cut back, 3 bases at V and 2 bases at J, with 11 bases in the middle. The V gene's germline CDR1 is MGHRA and CDR2 YSYEKL. The CDR3 here is CASSHAGRTYEQYF. CDR3 DNA: TGCGCCAGCAGCCATGCGGGACGGACCTACGAGCAGTACTTC.

This clonotype was seen repeatedly, ten times or more. This chain links TRBV10-3 with TRBJ1-1; D is possibly TRBD1 (6 bases). V lost 7 bases, J lost 2 bases, and 14 bases lay in between. CDR1 ENHRY and CDR2 SYGVKD come from the germline V gene. This CDR3 is 14 amino acids long. As DNA, the CDR3 is TGTGCCATCACTCCGGGACAACCTAACACTGAAGCTTTCTTT. It is translated as CAITPGQPNTEAFF.

Concerning this clonotype: Relative to the germline gene, one junction end is altered; a read error may explain this. This chain uses TRBV24-1 with TRBJ2-1; D uncertain. Germline loops: CDR1 KGHDR, CDR2 SFDVKD. The CDR3 is 15 residues long. The CDR3 region has the DNA TGTGCCACCAGTGATTCTGGCGGCACATACACTGAGCAGTTCTTC. It encodes CATSDSGGTYTEQFF.

The chain joins TRBV29-1 to TRBJ2-7; TRBD1 matches at 7 bases. The V gene's germline CDR1 is SQVTM and CDR2 ANQGSEA. The CDR3 has 15 amino acids. V was clipped by 0 bases and J by 7 bases; unmatched bases: 12. CDR3 residues: CSVEEGLDRLREQYF. The CDR3 region has the DNA TGCAGCGTTGAAGAAGGTTTGGACAGGCTTCGGGAGCAGTACTTC.